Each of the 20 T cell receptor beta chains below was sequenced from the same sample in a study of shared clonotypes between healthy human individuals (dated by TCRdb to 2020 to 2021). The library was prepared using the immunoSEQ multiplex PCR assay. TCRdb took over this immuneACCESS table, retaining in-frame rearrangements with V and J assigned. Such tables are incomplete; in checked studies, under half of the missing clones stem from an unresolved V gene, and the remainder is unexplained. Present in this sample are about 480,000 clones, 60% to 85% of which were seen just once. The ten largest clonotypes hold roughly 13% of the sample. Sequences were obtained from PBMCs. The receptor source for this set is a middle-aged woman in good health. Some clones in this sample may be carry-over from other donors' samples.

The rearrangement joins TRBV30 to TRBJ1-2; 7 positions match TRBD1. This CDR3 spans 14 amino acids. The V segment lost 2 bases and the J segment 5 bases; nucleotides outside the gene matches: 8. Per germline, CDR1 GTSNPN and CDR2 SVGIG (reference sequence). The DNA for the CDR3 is TGTGCCTGGAGTCGATTAGGGGACAGTTATGGCTACACCTTC. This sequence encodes CAWSRLGDSYGYTF.

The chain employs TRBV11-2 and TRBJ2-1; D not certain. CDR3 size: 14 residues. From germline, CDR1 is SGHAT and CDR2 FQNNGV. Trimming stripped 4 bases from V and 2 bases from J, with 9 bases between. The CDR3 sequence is CASSSLKAYNEQFF. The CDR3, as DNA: TGTGCCAGCAGCTCACTAAAGGCCTACAATGAGCAGTTCTTC. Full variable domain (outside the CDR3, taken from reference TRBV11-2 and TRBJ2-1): EAGVAQSPRYKIIEKRQSVAFWCNPISGHATLYWYQQILGQGPKLLIQFQNNGVVDDSQLPKDRFSAERLKGVDSTLKIQPAKLEDSAVYLCASSSLKAYNEQFFGPGTRLTVL.

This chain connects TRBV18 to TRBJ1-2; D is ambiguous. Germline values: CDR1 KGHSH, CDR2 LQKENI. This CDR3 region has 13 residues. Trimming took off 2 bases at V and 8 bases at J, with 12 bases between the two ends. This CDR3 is CASSPLAWEGYTF. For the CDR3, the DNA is TGTGCCAGCTCACCATTGGCCTGGGAGGGCTACACCTTC.

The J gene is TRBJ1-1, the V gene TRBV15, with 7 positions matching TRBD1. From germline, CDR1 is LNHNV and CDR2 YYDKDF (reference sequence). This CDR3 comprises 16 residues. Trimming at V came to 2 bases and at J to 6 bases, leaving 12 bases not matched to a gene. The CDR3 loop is CATSRIGQAGKAEAFF. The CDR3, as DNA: TGTGCCACCAGCAGAATAGGACAGGCGGGAAAGGCTGAAGCTTTCTTT.

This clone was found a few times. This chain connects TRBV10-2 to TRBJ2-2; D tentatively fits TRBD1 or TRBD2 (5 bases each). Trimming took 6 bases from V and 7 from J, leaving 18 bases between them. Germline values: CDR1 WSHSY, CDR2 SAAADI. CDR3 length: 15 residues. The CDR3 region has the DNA TGCGCCAGCAGACCCGTGGCGGATGGGGGCGGGGAGCTGTTTTTT. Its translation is CASRPVADGGGELFF.

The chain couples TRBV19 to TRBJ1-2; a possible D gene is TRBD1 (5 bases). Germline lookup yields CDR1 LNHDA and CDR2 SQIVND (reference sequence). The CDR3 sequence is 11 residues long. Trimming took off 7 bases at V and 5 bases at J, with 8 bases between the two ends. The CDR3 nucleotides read TGTGCCAGTACGTGGGGGTATGGCTACACCTTC. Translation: CASTWGYGYTF.

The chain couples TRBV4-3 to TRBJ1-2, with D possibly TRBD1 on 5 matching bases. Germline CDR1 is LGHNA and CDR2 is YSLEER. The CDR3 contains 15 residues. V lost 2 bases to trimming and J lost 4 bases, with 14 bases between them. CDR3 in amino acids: CASSQTRGIGYGYTF. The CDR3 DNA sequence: TGCGCCAGCAGCCAAACGAGGGGAATAGGCTATGGCTACACCTTC.

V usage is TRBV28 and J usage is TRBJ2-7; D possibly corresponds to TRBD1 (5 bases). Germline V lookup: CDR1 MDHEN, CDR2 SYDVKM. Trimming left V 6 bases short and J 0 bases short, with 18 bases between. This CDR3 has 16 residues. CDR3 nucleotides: TGTGCCAGCAGACGAACAGGACGGAAAGGCTCCTACGAGCAGTACTTC. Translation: CASRRTGRKGSYEQYF.

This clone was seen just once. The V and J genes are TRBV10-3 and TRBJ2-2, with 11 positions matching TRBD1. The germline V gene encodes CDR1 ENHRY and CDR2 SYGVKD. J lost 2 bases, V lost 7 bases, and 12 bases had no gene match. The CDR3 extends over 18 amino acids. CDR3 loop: CAIKPSPGQGVNTGELFF. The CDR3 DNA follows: TGTGCCATCAAACCCTCTCCGGGACAGGGGGTCAACACCGGGGAGCTGTTTTTT.

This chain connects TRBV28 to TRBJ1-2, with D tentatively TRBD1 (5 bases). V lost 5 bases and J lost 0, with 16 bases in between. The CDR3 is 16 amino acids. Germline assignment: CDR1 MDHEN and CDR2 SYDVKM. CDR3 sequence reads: CASSLRQGASNYGYTF. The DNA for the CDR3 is TGTGCCAGCAGTCTTCGGCAGGGAGCATCTAACTATGGCTACACCTTC.

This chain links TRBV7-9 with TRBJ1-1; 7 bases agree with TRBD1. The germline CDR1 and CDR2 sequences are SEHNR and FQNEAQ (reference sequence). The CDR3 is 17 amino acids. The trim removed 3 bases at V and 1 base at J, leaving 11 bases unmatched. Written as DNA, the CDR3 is TGTGCCAGCAGCTTTAGCGGTACAGGGGTCGGGAACACTGAAGCTTTCTTT. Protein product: CASSFSGTGVGNTEAFF.

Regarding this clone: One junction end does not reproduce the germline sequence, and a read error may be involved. CDR3 bases: TGCGCCAGCAGCCAAGGGACGGACAATCAGCCCCAGCGTTTT. It translates to CASSQGTDNQPQRF. V gene TRBV4-1 combines with J gene TRBJ1-5; D perhaps matches TRBD1 (5 bases). The CDR3 is made up of 14 amino acids. CDR1 is MGHRA, CDR2 YSYEKL, per germline.

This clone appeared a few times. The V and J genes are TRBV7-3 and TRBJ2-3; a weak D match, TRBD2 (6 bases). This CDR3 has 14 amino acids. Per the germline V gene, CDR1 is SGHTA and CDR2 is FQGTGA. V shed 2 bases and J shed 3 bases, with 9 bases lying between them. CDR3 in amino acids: CASSLYGRTDTQYF. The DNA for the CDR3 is TGTGCCAGCAGCTTATACGGGAGAACAGATACGCAGTATTTT.

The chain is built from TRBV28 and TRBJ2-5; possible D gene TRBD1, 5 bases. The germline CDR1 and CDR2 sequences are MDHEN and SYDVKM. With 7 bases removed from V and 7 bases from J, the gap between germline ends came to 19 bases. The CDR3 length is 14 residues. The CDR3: CASTSGRGRGTQYF. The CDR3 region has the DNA TGTGCCAGCACCTCTGGTAGGGGAAGGGGGACCCAGTACTTC. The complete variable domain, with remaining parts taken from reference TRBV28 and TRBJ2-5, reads DVKVTQSSRYLVKRTGEKVFLECVQDMDHENMFWYRQDPGLGLRLIYFSYDVKMKEKGDIPEGYSVSREKKERFSLILESASTNQTSMYLCASTSGRGRGTQYFGPGTRLLVL.

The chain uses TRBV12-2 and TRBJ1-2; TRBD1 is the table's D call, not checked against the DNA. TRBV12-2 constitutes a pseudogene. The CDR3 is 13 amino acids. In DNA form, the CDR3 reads TGTGCAAGTCGCCACAGGGTAAGTTATGGCTACACCTTC. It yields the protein CASRHRVSYGYTF.

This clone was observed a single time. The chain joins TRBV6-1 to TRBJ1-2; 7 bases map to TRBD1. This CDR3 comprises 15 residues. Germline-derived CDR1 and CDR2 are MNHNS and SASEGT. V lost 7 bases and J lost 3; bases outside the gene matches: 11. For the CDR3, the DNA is TGTGCCAGCACCCAGGGGGGGGCGGAGGACTATGGCTACACCTTC. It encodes CASTQGGAEDYGYTF.

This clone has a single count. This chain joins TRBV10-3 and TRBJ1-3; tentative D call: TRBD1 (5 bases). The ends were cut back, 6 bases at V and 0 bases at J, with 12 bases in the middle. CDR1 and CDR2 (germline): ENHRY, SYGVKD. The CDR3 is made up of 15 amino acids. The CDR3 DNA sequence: TGTGCCATCAGGGGGCGGCTGGACTCTGGAAACACCATATATTTT. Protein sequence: CAIRGRLDSGNTIYF.

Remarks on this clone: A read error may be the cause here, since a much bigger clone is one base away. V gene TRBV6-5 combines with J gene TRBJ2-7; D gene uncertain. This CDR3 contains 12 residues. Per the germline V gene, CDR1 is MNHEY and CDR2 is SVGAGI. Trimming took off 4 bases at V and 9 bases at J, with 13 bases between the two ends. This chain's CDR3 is CASSCSTGPQYF. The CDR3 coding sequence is TGTGCCAGCAGTTGCTCGACGGGTCCGCAGTACTTC.

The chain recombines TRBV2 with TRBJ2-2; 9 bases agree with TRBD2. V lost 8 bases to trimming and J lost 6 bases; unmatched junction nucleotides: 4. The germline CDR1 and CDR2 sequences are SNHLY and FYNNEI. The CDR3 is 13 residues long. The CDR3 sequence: CASQREVPGELFF. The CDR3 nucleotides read TGTGCCAGCCAGCGGGAGGTTCCCGGGGAGCTGTTTTTT. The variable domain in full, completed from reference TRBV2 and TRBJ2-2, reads EPEVTQTPSHQVTQMGQEVILRCVPISNHLYFYWYRQILGQKVEFLVSFYNNEISEKSEIFDDQFSVERPDGSNFTLKIRSTKLEDSAMYFCASQREVPGELFFGEGSRLTVL.

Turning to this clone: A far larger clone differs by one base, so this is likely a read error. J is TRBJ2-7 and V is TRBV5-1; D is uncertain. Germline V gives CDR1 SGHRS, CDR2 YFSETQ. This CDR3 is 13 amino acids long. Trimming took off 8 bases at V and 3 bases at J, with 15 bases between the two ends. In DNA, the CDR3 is TGCGCCAGTTCGGCGGAGATCTTCTACGAGCAGTACTTC. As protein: CASSAEIFYEQYF. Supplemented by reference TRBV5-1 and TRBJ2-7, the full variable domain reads KAGVTQTPRYLIKTRGQQVTLSCSPISGHRSVSWYQQTPGQGLQFLFEYFSETQRNKGNFPGRFSGRQFSNSRSEMNVSTLELGDSALYLCASSAEIFYEQYFGPGTRLTVT.